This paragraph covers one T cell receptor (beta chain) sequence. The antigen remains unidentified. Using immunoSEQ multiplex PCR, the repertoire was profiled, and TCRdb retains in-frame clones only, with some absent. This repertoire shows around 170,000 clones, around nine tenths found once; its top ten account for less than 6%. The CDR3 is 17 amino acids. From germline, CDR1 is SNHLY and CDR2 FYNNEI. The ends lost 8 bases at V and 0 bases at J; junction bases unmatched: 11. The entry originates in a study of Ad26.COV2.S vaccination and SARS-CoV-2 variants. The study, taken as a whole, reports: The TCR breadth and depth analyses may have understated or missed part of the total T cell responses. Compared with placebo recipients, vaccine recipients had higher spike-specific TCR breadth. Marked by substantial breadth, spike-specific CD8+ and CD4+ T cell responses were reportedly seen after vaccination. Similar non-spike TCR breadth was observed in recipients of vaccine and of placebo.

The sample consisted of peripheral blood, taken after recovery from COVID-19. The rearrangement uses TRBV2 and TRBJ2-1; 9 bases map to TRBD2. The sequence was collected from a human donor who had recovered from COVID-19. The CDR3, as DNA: TGTGCCAGCTCTGATAGCGGGGGTCTGAGCTCCTACAATGAGCAGTTCTTC. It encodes CASSDSGGLSSYNEQFF.